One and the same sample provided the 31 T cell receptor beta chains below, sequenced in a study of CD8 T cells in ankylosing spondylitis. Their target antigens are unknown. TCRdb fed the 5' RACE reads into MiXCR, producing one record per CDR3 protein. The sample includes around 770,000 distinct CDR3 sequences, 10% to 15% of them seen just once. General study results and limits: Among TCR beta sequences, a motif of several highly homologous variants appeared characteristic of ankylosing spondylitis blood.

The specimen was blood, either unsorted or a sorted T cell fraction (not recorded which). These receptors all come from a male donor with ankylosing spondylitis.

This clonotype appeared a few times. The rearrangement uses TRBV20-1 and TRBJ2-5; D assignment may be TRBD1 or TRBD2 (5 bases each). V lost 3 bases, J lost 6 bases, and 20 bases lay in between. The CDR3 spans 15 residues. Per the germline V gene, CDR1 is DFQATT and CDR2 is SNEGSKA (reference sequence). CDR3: CSASPSPGRRKTQYF. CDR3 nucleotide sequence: TGCAGTGCTAGCCCTTCTCCGGGACGAAGGAAGACCCAGTACTTC.

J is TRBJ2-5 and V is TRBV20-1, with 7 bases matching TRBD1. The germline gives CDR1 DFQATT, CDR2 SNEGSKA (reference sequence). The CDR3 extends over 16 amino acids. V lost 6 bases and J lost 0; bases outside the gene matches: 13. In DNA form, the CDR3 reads TGCAGTGCCGCAACTTCCGGGACAGTGTACCAAGAGACCCAGTACTTC. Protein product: CSAATSGTVYQETQYF.

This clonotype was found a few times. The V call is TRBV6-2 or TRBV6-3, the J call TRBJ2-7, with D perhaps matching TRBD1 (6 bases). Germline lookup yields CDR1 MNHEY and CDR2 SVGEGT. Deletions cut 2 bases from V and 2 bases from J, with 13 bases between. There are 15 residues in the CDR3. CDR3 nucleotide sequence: TGTGCCAGCAGTTACAAGTTCCGGGACACCTACGAGCAGTACTTC. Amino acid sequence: CASSYKFRDTYEQYF.

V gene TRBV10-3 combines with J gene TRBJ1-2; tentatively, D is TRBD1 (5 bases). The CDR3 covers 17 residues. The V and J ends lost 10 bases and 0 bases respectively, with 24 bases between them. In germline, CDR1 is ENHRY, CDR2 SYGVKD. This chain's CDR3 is CATTGTVDTRTNYGYTF. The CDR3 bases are TGTGCCACAACGGGGACGGTCGATACCCGGACTAACTATGGCTACACCTTC.

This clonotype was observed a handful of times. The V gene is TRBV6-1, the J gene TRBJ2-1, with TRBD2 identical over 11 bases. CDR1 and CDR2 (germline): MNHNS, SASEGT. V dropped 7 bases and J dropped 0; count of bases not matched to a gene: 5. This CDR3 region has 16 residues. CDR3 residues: CASTGLAGTSYNEQFF. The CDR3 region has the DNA TGTGCCAGCACCGGACTAGCGGGCACCTCCTACAATGAGCAGTTCTTC.

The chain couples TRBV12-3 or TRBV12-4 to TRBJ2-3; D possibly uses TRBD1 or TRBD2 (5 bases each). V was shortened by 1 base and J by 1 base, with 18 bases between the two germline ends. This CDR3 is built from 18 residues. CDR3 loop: CASSLDGAVREGTDTQYF. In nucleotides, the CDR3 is TGTGCCAGCAGTTTAGACGGGGCGGTACGTGAGGGCACAGATACGCAGTATTTT.

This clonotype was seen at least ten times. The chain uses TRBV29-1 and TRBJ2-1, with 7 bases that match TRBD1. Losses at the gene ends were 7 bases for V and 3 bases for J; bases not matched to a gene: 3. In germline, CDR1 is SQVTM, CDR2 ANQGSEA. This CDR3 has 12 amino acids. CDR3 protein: CSGYRGYNEQFF. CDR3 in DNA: TGCAGCGGTTACAGGGGCTACAATGAGCAGTTCTTC.

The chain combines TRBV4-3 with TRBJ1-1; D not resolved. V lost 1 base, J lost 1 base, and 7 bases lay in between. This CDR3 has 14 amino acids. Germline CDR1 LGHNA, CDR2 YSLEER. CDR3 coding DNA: TGCGCCAGCAGCCAAGCCGGGAAGAACACTGAAGCTTTCTTT. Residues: CASSQAGKNTEAFF.

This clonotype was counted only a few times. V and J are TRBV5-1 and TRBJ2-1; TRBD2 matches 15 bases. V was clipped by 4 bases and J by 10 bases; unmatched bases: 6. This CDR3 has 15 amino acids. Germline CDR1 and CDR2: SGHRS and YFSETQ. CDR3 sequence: CASSPGLAGGYEQFF. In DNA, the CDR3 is TGCGCCAGCAGCCCGGGACTAGCGGGAGGCTACGAGCAGTTCTTC.

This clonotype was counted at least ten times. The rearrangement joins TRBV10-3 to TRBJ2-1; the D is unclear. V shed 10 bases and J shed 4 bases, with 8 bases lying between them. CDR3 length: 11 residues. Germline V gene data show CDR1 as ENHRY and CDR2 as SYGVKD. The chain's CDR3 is CATSPYNEQFF. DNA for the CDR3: TGTGCCACCTCACCTTACAATGAGCAGTTCTTC.

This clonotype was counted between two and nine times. DNA for the CDR3: TGTGCCAGCAGCCCGATTGTGCGAGACAGATACTATGGCTACACCTTC. Translating gives CASSPIVRDRYYGYTF. The chain links TRBV6-1 to TRBJ1-2; perhaps TRBD1 as D (5 bases). This CDR3 is built from 16 residues. Trimming cost V 6 bases and J 3 bases, with 20 bases left between them. CDR1 and CDR2 (germline): MNHNS, SASEGT.

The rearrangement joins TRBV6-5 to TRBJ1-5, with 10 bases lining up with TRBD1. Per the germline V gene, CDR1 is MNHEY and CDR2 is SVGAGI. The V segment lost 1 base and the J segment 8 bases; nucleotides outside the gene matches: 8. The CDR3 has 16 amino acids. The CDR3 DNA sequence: TGTGCCAGCAGTTACTTAGGGACAGGGGAGGGAGAGCCCCAGCATTTT. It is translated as CASSYLGTGEGEPQHF.

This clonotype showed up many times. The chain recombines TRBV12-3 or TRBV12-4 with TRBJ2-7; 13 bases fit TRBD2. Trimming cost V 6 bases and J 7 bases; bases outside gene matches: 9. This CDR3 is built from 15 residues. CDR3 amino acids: CASSRRTSGSNEQYF. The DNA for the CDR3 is TGTGCCAGCAGCCGAAGGACTAGCGGGAGTAATGAGCAGTACTTC.

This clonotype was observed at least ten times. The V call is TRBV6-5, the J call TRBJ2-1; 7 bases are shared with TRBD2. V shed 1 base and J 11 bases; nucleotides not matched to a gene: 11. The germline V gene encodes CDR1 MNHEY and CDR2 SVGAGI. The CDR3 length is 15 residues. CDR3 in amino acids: CASSYLRTRVVKQFF. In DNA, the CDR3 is TGTGCCAGCAGTTACTTGCGGACTAGAGTCGTAAAGCAGTTCTTC.

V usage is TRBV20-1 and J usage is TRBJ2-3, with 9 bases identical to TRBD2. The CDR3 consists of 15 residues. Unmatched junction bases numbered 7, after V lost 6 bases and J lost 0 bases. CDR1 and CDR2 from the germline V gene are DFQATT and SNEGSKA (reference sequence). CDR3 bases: TGCAGTGCCCAACCTACTAGCGGGAGCACAGATACGCAGTATTTT. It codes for CSAQPTSGSTDTQYF.

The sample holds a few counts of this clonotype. CDR3 sequence reads: CSAPVLTGELFF. The CDR3 DNA follows: TGCAGTGCTCCGGTACTTACCGGGGAGCTGTTTTTT. V gene TRBV20-1 combines with J gene TRBJ2-2; D gene unclear. CDR1 is DFQATT and CDR2 is SNEGSKA in the germline V gene (reference sequence). The CDR3 consists of 12 residues. Between the trimmed V and J ends, which lost 5 bases and 5 bases, there was a span of 9 bases.

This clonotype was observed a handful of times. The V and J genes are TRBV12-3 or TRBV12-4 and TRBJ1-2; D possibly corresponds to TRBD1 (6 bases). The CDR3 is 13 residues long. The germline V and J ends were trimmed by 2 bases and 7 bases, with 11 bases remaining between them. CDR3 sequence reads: CASSLNREAGYTF. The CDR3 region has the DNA TGTGCCAGCAGTTTAAACAGGGAGGCTGGCTACACCTTC.

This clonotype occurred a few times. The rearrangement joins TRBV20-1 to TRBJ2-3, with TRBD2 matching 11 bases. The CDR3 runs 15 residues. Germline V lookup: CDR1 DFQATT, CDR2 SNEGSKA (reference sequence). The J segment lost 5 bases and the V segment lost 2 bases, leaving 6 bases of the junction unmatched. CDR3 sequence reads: CSARPSGTSGDTQYF. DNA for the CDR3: TGCAGTGCTAGACCTTCCGGGACTAGCGGAGATACGCAGTATTTT.

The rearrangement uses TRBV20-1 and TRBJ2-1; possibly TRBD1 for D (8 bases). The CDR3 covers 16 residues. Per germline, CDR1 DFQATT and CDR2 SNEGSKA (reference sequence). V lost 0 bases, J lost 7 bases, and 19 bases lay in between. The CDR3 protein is CSAREGGDRSRNEQFF. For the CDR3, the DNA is TGCAGTGCTAGAGAGGGGGGGGACAGGTCTAGGAATGAGCAGTTCTTC.

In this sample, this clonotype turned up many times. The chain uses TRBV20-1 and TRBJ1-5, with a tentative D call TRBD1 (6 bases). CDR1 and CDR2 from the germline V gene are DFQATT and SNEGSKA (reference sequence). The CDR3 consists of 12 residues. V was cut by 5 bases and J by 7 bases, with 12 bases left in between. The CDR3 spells CSASFQGQPQHF. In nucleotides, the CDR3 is TGCAGTGCTTCCTTTCAGGGGCAGCCCCAGCATTTT.

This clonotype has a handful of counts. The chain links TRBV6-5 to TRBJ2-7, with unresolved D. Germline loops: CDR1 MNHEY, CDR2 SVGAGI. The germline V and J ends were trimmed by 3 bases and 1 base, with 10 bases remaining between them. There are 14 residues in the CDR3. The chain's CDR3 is CASSYGWKSYEQYF. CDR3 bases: TGTGCCAGCAGTTATGGCTGGAAGTCCTACGAGCAGTACTTC.

The CDR3 is CASSGGRDEQYF. The CDR3 bases are TGTGCCAGCAGTGGGGGACGGGACGAGCAGTACTTC. This chain links TRBV6-5 with TRBJ2-7; D may match TRBD1 or TRBD2 (5 bases each). Trimming took off 5 bases at V and 5 bases at J, with 10 bases between the two ends. CDR1 MNHEY and CDR2 SVGAGI come from the germline V gene. This CDR3 region has 12 residues.

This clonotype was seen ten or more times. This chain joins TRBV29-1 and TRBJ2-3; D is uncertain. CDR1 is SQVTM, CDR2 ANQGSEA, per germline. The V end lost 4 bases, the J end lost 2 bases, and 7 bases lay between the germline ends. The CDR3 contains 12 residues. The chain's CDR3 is CSVVQNTDTQYF. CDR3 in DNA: TGCAGCGTTGTTCAGAACACAGATACGCAGTATTTT.

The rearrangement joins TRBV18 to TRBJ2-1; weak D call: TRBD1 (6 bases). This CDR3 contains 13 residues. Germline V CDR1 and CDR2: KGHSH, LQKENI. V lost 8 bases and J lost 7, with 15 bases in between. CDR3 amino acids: CASTADSYNEQFF. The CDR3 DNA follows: TGTGCCAGCACCGCGGACAGCTATAATGAGCAGTTCTTC.

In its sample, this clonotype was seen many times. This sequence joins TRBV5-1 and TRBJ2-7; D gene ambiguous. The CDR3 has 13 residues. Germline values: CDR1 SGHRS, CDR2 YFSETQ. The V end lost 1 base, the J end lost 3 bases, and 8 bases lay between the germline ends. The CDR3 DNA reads TGCGCCAGCAGCTTGCAGTCTTTCTACGAGCAGTACTTC. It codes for CASSLQSFYEQYF.

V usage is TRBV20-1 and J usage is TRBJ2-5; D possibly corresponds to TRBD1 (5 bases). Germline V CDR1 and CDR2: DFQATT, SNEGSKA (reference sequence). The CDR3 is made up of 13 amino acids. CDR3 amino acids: CTFSRQFRETQYF. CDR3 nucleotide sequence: TGCACTTTCTCGAGACAGTTTCGAGAGACCCAGTACTTC.

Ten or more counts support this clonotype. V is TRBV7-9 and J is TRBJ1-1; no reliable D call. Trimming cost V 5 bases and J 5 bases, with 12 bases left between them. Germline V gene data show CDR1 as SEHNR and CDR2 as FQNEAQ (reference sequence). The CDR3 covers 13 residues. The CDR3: CASSAVIETEAFF. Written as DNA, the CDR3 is TGTGCCAGCAGCGCCGTGATAGAAACTGAAGCTTTCTTT.

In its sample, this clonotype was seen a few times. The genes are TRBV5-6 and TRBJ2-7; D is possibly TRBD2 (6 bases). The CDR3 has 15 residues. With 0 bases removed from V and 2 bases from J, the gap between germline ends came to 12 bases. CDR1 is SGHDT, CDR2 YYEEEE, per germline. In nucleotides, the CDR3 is TGTGCCAGCAGCTTGGTTGGGAGGTCCCCCTACGAGCAGTACTTC. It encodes CASSLVGRSPYEQYF.

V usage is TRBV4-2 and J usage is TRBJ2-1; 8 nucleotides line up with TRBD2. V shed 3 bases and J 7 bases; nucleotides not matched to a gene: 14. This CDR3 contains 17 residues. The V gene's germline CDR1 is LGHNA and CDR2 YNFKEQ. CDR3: CASSHSPGQREKNEQFF. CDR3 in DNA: TGTGCCAGCAGCCATTCCCCTGGTCAGCGGGAGAAGAATGAGCAGTTCTTC.

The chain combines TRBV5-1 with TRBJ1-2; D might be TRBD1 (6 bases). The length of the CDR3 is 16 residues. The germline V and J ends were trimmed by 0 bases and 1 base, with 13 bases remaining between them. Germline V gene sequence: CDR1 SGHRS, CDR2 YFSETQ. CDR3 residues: CASSLGFGQHNYGYTF. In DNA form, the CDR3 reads TGCGCCAGCAGCTTGGGGTTCGGACAGCATAACTATGGCTACACCTTC.

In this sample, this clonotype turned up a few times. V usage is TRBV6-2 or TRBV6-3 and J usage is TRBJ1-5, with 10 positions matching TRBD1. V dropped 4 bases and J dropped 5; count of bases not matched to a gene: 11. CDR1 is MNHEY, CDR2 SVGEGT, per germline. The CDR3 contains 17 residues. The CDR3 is CASSFPGQGSRDQPQHF. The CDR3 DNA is TGTGCCAGCAGTTTCCCGGGACAGGGGTCGAGGGATCAGCCCCAGCATTTT.